This T cell receptor beta chain was sequenced in a study of T-cell memory formation after mild COVID-19. Turning to the study itself: Largely donor-specific sequence clusters came from a couple of donors.

TCRdb re-analysed the 5' RACE reads in MiXCR, keeping a single row per CDR3 protein. The sample has around 370,000 distinct CDR3 sequences, under 25% seen once. On this clonotype itself: Its antigen remains unknown.

Study-level points and caveats: Memory sampled before infection contained some responding clones, suggesting cross-reactive memory joined.

This CDR3 has 17 residues. The germline V gene has CDR1 SNHLY and CDR2 FYNNEI. Trimming cost V 6 bases and J 8 bases, with 29 bases left between them. The receptor's source is an adult woman who had mild COVID-19 (a few samples of this study predate the infection). Cell type and time point are not known. The V gene is TRBV2, the J gene TRBJ2-7, with D possibly TRBD2 on 7 matching bases. The specimen sequenced was PBMCs or a T cell subset sorted from them (not recorded which). The CDR3 DNA follows: TGTGCCAGCAGCGAGGCAGGGGTGTGGACTAGGGGATTCAAGCAGTACTTC. It encodes CASSEAGVWTRGFKQYF.